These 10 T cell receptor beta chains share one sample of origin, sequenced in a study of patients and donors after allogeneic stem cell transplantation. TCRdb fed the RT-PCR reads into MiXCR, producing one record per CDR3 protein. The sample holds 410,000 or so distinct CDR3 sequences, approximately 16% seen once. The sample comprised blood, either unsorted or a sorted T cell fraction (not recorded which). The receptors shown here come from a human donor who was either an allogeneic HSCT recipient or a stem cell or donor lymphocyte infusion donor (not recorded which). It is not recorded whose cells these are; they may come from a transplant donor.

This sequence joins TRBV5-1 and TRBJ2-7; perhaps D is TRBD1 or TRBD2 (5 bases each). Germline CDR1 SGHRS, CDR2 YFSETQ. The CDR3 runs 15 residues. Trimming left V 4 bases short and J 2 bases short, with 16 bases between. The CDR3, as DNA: TGCGCCAGCAGCGTCCCCGGGACGGATGCCTACGAGCAGTACTTC. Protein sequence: CASSVPGTDAYEQYF.

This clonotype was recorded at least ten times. CDR3 DNA sequence: TGTGCCAGCACCTTTACCGGCGGAGGGGTTGACTCACCCCTCCACTTT. Protein sequence: CASTFTGGGVDSPLHF. The chain has TRBV6-1 and TRBJ1-6, with a weak D call TRBD1 (5 bases). This CDR3 region has 16 residues. CDR1 is MNHNS and CDR2 is SASEGT in the germline V gene. Trimming removed 7 bases at V and 10 bases at J, with 23 bases between.

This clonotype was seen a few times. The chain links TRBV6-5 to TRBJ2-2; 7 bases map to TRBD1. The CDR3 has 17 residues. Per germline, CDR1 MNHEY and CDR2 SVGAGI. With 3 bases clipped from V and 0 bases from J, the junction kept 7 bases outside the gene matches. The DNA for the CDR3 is TGTGCCAGCAGTTATTCCTTAGGGACAGCGAACACCGGGGAGCTGTTTTTT. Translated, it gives CASSYSLGTANTGELFF.

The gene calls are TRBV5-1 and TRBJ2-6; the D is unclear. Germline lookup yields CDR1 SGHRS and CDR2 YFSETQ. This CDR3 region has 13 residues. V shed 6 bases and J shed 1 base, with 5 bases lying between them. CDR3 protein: CASTESGANVLTF. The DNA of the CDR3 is TGCGCCAGCACGGAGTCTGGGGCCAACGTCCTGACTTTC.

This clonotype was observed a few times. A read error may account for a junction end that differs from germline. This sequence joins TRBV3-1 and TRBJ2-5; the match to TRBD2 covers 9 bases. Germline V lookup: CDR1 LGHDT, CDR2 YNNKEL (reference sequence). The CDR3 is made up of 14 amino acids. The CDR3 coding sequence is TGTGCCAGCAGCCAAGAATCTAGGTCGCTAGCGGGAATCTTC. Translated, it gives CASSQESRSLAGIF.

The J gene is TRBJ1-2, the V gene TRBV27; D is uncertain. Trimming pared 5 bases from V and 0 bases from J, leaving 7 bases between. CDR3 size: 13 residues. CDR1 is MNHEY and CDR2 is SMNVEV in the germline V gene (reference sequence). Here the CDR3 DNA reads TGTGCCAGCAGTCCGGACCCTAACTATGGCTACACCTTC. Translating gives CASSPDPNYGYTF.

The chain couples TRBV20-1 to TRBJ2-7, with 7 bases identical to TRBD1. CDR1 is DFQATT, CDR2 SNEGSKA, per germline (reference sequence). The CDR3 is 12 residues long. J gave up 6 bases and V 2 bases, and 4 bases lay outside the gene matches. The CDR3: CSARKTGVEQYF. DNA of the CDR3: TGCAGTGCTAGAAAAACAGGGGTCGAGCAGTACTTC.

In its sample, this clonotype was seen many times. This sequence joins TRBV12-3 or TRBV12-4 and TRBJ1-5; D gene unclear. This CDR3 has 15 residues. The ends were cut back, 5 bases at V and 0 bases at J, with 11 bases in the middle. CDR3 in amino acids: CASSPGRDSNQPQHF. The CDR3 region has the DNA TGTGCCAGCAGTCCTGGACGGGATAGCAATCAGCCCCAGCATTTT.

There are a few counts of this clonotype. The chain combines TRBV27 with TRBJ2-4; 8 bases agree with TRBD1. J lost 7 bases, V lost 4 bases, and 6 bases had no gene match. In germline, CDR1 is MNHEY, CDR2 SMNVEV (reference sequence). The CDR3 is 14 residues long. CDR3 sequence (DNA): TGTGCCAGCAGTTCCCAGGGGGCGCGGAACATTCAGTACTTC. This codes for CASSSQGARNIQYF.

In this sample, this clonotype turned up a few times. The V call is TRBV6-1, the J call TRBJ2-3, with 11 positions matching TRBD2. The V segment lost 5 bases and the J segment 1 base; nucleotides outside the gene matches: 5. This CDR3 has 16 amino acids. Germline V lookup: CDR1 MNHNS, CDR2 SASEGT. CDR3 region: CASSRLAGGGTDTQYF. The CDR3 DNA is TGTGCCAGCAGTAGGCTAGCGGGGGGAGGCACAGATACGCAGTATTTT.